Listed below are T cell receptor beta chains from one sample, sequenced in a study of human T cells and chemical hapten exposure. TCRdb ran MiXCR on the RACE reads and lists one entry per CDR3 protein. The table shows approximately 80,000 distinct CDR3 sequences, with approximately 12% occurring only once. The sample was whole blood, taken in connection with sensitization to the hapten diphenylcyclopropenone (DPC). Receptors were obtained from a woman aged 45-65 years with alopecia areata. Some clones in this sample may be carry-over from other donors' samples. Each CDR3 is given with its conserved first and last residue. D genes are given only for firm matches. A clone size is listed for some rows: how often the clone was seen (once, few, many), or a class if it is expanded.

v_gene: TRBV7-8
abundance: many
d_gene: TRBD1
j_gene: TRBJ1-4
CDR3aa: CASSPKRDSWRGLFF
CDR3nt: TGTGCCAGCAGCCCAAAACGGGACAGCTGGCGAGGACTGTTTTTT

v_gene: TRBV6-2/TRBV6-3
abundance: many
d_gene: -
j_gene: TRBJ1-2
CDR3aa: CASTSTANYGYTF
CDR3nt: TGTGCCAGCACCTCGACGGCTAACTATGGCTACACCTTC

v_gene: TRBV29-1
abundance: many
d_gene: TRBD2
j_gene: TRBJ2-3
CDR3aa: CSAGTSGTDTQYF
CDR3nt: TGCAGCGCTGGGACTAGCGGCACAGATACGCAGTATTTT

v_gene: TRBV7-3
abundance: -
d_gene: TRBD1
j_gene: TRBJ2-5
CDR3aa: CASSSPGQGLKTQYF
CDR3nt: TGTGCCAGCAGCTCGCCGGGACAGGGCTTGAAGACCCAGTACTTC

v_gene: TRBV29-1
abundance: few
d_gene: -
j_gene: TRBJ2-1
CDR3aa: CSVEAALAGYNEQFF
CDR3nt: TGCAGCGTTGAAGCTGCCCTGGCCGGCTACAATGAGCAGTTCTTC

v_gene: TRBV29-1
abundance: many
d_gene: -
j_gene: TRBJ2-3
CDR3aa: CSVAGGLRDTQYF
CDR3nt: TGCAGCGTTGCGGGGGGCCTGAGAGATACGCAGTATTTT

v_gene: TRBV21-1
abundance: -
d_gene: -
j_gene: TRBJ2-7
CDR3aa: CASSKARGSGYEQYF
CDR3nt: TGTGCCAGCAGCAAAGCGAGGGGGAGCGGCTACGAGCAGTACTTC

v_gene: TRBV15
abundance: -
d_gene: -
j_gene: TRBJ2-5
CDR3aa: CATSRGDSEAQYF
CDR3nt: TGTGCCACCAGCAGAGGGGACTCCGAAGCCCAGTACTTC

v_gene: TRBV28
abundance: many
d_gene: -
j_gene: TRBJ2-3
CDR3aa: CASSSPRGGRDTQYF
CDR3nt: TGTGCCAGCAGTTCTCCCAGGGGAGGGAGAGATACGCAGTATTTT

v_gene: TRBV29-1
abundance: many
d_gene: -
j_gene: TRBJ2-3
CDR3aa: CSVDILLTDTQYF
CDR3nt: TGCAGCGTTGATATTCTCCTCACAGATACGCAGTATTTT

v_gene: TRBV14
abundance: -
d_gene: -
j_gene: TRBJ2-7
CDR3aa: CASSQFSYEQYF
CDR3nt: TGTGCCAGCAGCCAATTCAGCTACGAGCAGTACTTC

v_gene: TRBV28
abundance: many
d_gene: TRBD2
j_gene: TRBJ2-7
CDR3aa: CASSPGGREQYF
CDR3nt: TGTGCCAGCAGCCCCGGGGGGAGGGAGCAGTACTTC

v_gene: TRBV4-3
abundance: many
d_gene: -
j_gene: TRBJ1-6
CDR3aa: CASSQEGRRGSPLHF
CDR3nt: TGCGCCAGCAGCCAAGAGGGTAGAAGGGGTTCACCCCTCCACTTT

v_gene: TRBV18
abundance: -
d_gene: TRBD1
j_gene: TRBJ2-2
CDR3aa: CASSPLSGQGYTGELFF
CDR3nt: TGTGCCAGCTCACCCCTTTCGGGACAGGGTTACACCGGGGAGCTGTTTTTT

v_gene: TRBV4-2
abundance: -
d_gene: -
j_gene: TRBJ2-2
CDR3aa: CASSQADSGSGELFF
CDR3nt: TGTGCCAGCAGCCAAGCTGATAGTGGTTCCGGGGAGCTGTTTTTT

v_gene: TRBV5-1
abundance: many
d_gene: -
j_gene: TRBJ2-1
CDR3aa: CASSLRLGSANEQFF
CDR3nt: TGCGCCAGCAGCTTACGACTAGGGTCAGCGAATGAGCAGTTCTTC

v_gene: TRBV12-5
abundance: -
d_gene: TRBD1
j_gene: TRBJ2-5
CDR3aa: CASGNSGGETQYF
CDR3nt: TGTGCTAGTGGAAATTCAGGGGGAGAGACCCAGTACTTC

v_gene: TRBV9
abundance: few
d_gene: -
j_gene: TRBJ1-3
CDR3aa: CASSANGGAGNTIYF
CDR3nt: TGTGCCAGCAGCGCGAATGGGGGGGCTGGAAACACCATATATTTT

v_gene: TRBV7-6
abundance: -
d_gene: TRBD1
j_gene: TRBJ1-6
CDR3aa: CASSPGGQGNSPLHF
CDR3nt: TGTGCCAGCAGCCCGGGGGGACAGGGTAATTCACCCCTCCACTTT